The rows below give T cell receptor beta chains drawn from one sample of a study of control samples from healthy donors and cancer patients. Only in-frame clones appear in the TCRdb table, and some are missing; sequencing was by immunoSEQ multiplex PCR. The sample consists of about 97,000 clones, 92% of them appearing once. Sequenced input: blood. The origin of the receptors is a woman aged 18-35 years in good health. CDR3s leave out the opening cysteine and the closing phenylalanine or tryptophan.

V,J,CDR3
TRBV4-3,TRBJ1-6,ASSQEMGQNSPLH
TRBV15,TRBJ2-1,ATSSPSGGSYNEQF
TRBV12-3/TRBV12-4,TRBJ2-5,ASSQPPETQY
TRBV15,TRBJ2-1,ATNPSRAGSSNEQF
TRBV5-3,TRBJ2-5,ATVRETQY
TRBV4-2,TRBJ2-2,ASSPGTGDTGELF
TRBV7-9,TRBJ1-2,ASSFGRSYGYT
TRBV7-8,TRBJ1-1,ASSLNEGVNTEAF
TRBV6-5,TRBJ2-1,ASSYGTSGGDEQF
TRBV27,TRBJ2-7,ASSPTQAGYEQY
TRBV10-3,TRBJ1-6,AISESSGRSGSPLH
TRBV11-2,TRBJ2-3,ASNPYGAPDTQY
TRBV11-3,TRBJ1-4,ASSPFGTEAGEKLF
TRBV19,TRBJ1-5,ASTVGASNQPQH
TRBV7-9,TRBJ1-2,ASSPPLRTDGYT
TRBV7-2,TRBJ1-2,ASSRPLSYGYT
TRBV14,TRBJ2-1,ASSQVLLREQF
TRBV28,TRBJ1-5,ASSRTESNQPQH
TRBV19,TRBJ1-3,ASSDWSSGNTIY
TRBV5-1,TRBJ1-2,ASSPPSSSYGYT
TRBV6-6,TRBJ1-2,ASGGVNYGYT
TRBV3-1/TRBV3-2,TRBJ1-1,ASSQVKVGTVGAF
TRBV4-1,TRBJ2-7,ASSQVSASGAYEQY
TRBV10-1,TRBJ2-2,ASSPGRGAGELF
TRBV11-3,TRBJ2-3,ASSPDRLKDTQY
TRBV25-1,TRBJ1-2,ASSVGTRYGYT
TRBV13,TRBJ1-6,ASSAGPNSPLH
TRBV12-3/TRBV12-4,TRBJ2-5,ASSFGETQY
TRBV19,TRBJ1-5,ASRDRGYNQPQH
TRBV2,TRBJ1-6,ASSPGQGNSPLH
TRBV11-2,TRBJ2-3,ASSPDGGSTDTQY
TRBV6-6,TRBJ2-5,ASTPGGPQETQY
TRBV6-5,TRBJ1-1,ASYKPLNTEAF
TRBV11-3,TRBJ1-2,ASSLPTGYGYT
TRBV7-6,TRBJ2-3,ASSAFIASYPTDTQY
TRBV6-5,TRBJ2-1,ASSYGAAYNEQF
TRBV12-3/TRBV12-4,TRBJ2-5,ASTSGWTQY
TRBV10-3,TRBJ2-1,AISEGQAPNEQF
TRBV7-9,TRBJ2-1,ASSFLMSSYNEQF
TRBV5-6,TRBJ2-7,ASSPNRASGSYEQY
TRBV2,TRBJ1-3,ASMRGSGAGNTIY
TRBV12-3/TRBV12-4,TRBJ1-1,ASSPHGGTEAF